This entry concerns a single T cell receptor (beta chain). Its matching antigen is unknown. The junction departs from the called germline gene at one end, perhaps through a read error. The CDR3 is 13 residues long. Per germline, CDR1 SGHNT and CDR2 YYREEE (reference sequence). This entry comes from a study of memory CD4+ T cells and cytomegalovirus serostatus. Study at large: This sample comes from healthy Belgian adults, 8 to 10 CMV seropositive, approximately 24 seronegative.

The protocol was immunoSEQ multiplex PCR, while the TCRdb copy is restricted to in-frame clones and leaves out a portion. The sample includes under 80,000 clones, roughly three quarters of them seen just once. Single viable CD3+CD4+CD8-CD45RO+ cells were sorted as the memory CD4+ T cells. Study-level results: CD4+ memory repertoires contained about two fifths of the 164 reported CMV TCRbeta sequences. Repertoires predicted CMV serostatus with median bootstrapped AUC of approximately 0.94.

The V gene is TRBV5-4, the J gene TRBJ1-2, with 9 positions matching TRBD1. This receptor was identified in an adult in good health and CMV-seropositive. Sequencing input: memory CD4+ T cells from blood. This chain's CDR3 is CASSLAGQGIDAF. The CDR3 bases are TGTGCCAGCAGCTTGGCGGGACAGGGTATTGACGCCTTC. Combining the CDR3 with reference TRBV5-4 and TRBJ1-2 gives the whole variable domain ETGVTQSPTHLIKTRGQQVTLRCSSQSGHNTVSWYQQALGQGPQFIFQYYREEENGRGNFPPRFSGLQFPNYSSELNVNALELDDSALYLCASSLAGQGIDAFGSGTRLTVV.